The 26 T cell receptor beta chains listed next were all sequenced from one sample in a study of cytomegalovirus exposure and HLA in healthy donors. It was with 60 Vbeta and 13 Jbeta primers that the PCR ran. Only in-frame clones appear in the TCRdb table, and some are missing; sequencing was by immunoSEQ multiplex PCR. The sample table sets out about 40,000 clones. The specimen sequenced was PBMCs. The receptors were sampled from a male donor in good health and CMV-seronegative.

The J gene is TRBJ2-5, the V gene TRBV11-2; 9 bases align to TRBD1. The J call is doubtful: the DNA matches TRBJ2-7 better. The CDR3 length is 16 residues. Per germline, CDR1 SGHAT and CDR2 FQNNGV. This CDR3 reads CASSILWTGDIVEQYF. The CDR3 DNA follows: TGTGCCAGCAGCATTTTATGGACAGGGGATATCGTCGAGCAGTACTTC.

The chain couples TRBV28 to TRBJ1-5, with TRBD1 matching over 10 bases. The CDR3 loop spans 14 amino acids. V lost 7 bases and J lost 4; bases outside the gene matches: 4. Per the germline V gene, CDR1 is MDHEN and CDR2 is SYDVKM. CDR3 in amino acids: CASMDRGGNQPQHF. The CDR3 coding sequence is TGTGCCAGCATGGACAGGGGGGGGAATCAGCCCCAGCATTTT.

V gene TRBV29-1 combines with J gene TRBJ2-3; TRBD2 agrees at 8 bases. J gave up 1 base and V 4 bases, and 7 bases lay outside the gene matches. Germline V gene sequence: CDR1 SQVTM, CDR2 ANQGSEA. CDR3 size: 15 residues. CDR3 DNA: TGCAGCGTTGGGCGGGCGGGGGGCCGCACAGATACGCAGTATTTT. Its translation is CSVGRAGGRTDTQYF.

The V gene is TRBV7-9, the J gene TRBJ2-1, with TRBD2 matching 11 bases. Trimming cost V 5 bases and J 2 bases; bases outside gene matches: 5. Germline loops: CDR1 SEHNR, CDR2 FQNEAQ (reference sequence). The CDR3 is 16 residues long. DNA for the CDR3: TGTGCCAGCAGCGCTCTTAGCGGGGGGGCCTACAATGAGCAGTTCTTC. Translating gives CASSALSGGAYNEQFF.

The chain employs TRBV6-1 and TRBJ1-2; D not resolved. This CDR3 has 14 amino acids. The V end lost 2 bases, the J end lost 2 bases, and 9 bases lay between the germline ends. CDR1 and CDR2 (germline): MNHNS, SASEGT. CDR3 nucleotides: TGTGCCAGCAGTGAAAATAACAGCAACTATGGCTACACCTTC. Protein: CASSENNSNYGYTF.

CDR3 loop: CASSQEVWGQGTYEQYF. In DNA, the CDR3 is TGTGCCAGCAGCCAAGAAGTATGGGGACAGGGGACCTACGAGCAGTACTTC. This sequence joins TRBV4-2 and TRBJ2-7; 10 nucleotides align to TRBD1. Germline values: CDR1 LGHNA, CDR2 YNFKEQ. This CDR3 has 17 residues. With V trimmed by 0 bases and J by 2 bases, 7 bases remained unmatched.

The V and J genes are TRBV5-1 and TRBJ2-3; 9 bases match TRBD1. CDR1 SGHRS and CDR2 YFSETQ come from the germline V gene. The ends lost 0 bases at V and 4 bases at J; junction bases unmatched: 3. The CDR3 runs 15 residues. The CDR3 spells CASSLGDRAPDTQYF. CDR3 nucleotides: TGCGCCAGCAGCTTGGGGGACAGGGCCCCAGATACGCAGTATTTT.

The rearrangement uses TRBV5-6 and TRBJ2-2, with a tentative D call TRBD2 (6 bases). V was pared by 4 bases and J by 3 bases, with 10 bases between. This CDR3 spans 14 amino acids. The germline CDR1 and CDR2 sequences are SGHDT and YYEEEE. The CDR3 nucleotides read TGTGCCAGCAGCCCGGGACTTTACACCGGGGAGCTGTTTTTT. Translated: CASSPGLYTGELFF.

The V call is TRBV19, the J call TRBJ1-6; possible D gene TRBD1, 6 bases. Germline V CDR1 and CDR2: LNHDA, SQIVND (reference sequence). V lost 6 bases, J lost 7 bases, and 16 bases lay in between. The CDR3 contains 15 residues. The CDR3 sequence: CASSERGSWNSPLHF. Written as DNA, the CDR3 is TGTGCCAGTAGCGAGAGGGGGTCTTGGAATTCACCCCTCCACTTT.

The chain has TRBV6-5 and TRBJ1-4, with 11 bases identical to TRBD1. The J segment lost 7 bases and the V segment lost 4 bases, leaving 2 bases of the junction unmatched. The CDR3 totals 14 residues. The germline V gene has CDR1 MNHEY and CDR2 SVGAGI. CDR3 sequence: CASSWTGGGEKLFF. The CDR3 region has the DNA TGTGCCAGCAGTTGGACAGGGGGCGGTGAAAAACTGTTTTTT.

This chain uses TRBV7-6 with TRBJ2-1, with D maybe TRBD2 (6 bases). The CDR3 covers 14 residues. Germline CDR1 reads SGHVS; CDR2 reads FNYEAQ. V lost 1 base and J 4 bases, leaving 8 bases between the germline ends. Here the CDR3 DNA reads TGTGCCAGCAGCTTAGGGGGGGAGTACAATGAGCAGTTCTTC. Encoded protein: CASSLGGEYNEQFF.

This CDR3 is CASSSYYGTEAFF. In nucleotides, the CDR3 is TGTGCCAGCAGTTCTTACTACGGGACTGAAGCTTTCTTT. The J gene is TRBJ1-1, the V gene TRBV28; D gene unclear. CDR1 MDHEN and CDR2 SYDVKM come from the germline V gene. The CDR3 is 13 amino acids. The ends were cut back, 4 bases at V and 5 bases at J, with 11 bases in the middle.

The chain has TRBV19 and TRBJ2-5, with 14 bases that match TRBD2. Losses at the gene ends were 4 bases for V and 4 bases for J; bases not matched to a gene: 11. The CDR3 is 18 residues long. From germline, CDR1 is LNHDA and CDR2 SQIVND (reference sequence). The CDR3 nucleotides read TGTGCCAGTAGTAGCGGACTAGCGGGGGGCCCACTGGGAGAGACCCAGTACTTC. Its translation is CASSSGLAGGPLGETQYF.

This sequence joins TRBV7-2 and TRBJ2-2; D perhaps matches TRBD2 (6 bases). Deletions cut 1 base from V and 7 bases from J, with 13 bases between. This CDR3 spans 15 amino acids. Germline V lookup: CDR1 SGHTA, CDR2 FQGNSA. The CDR3 DNA is TGTGCCAGCAGCTTAGTTCTGATGGGAGGCGGGGAGCTGTTTTTT. The encoded protein is CASSLVLMGGGELFF.

The chain joins TRBV6-5 to TRBJ1-1; D uncertain. CDR3 length equals 16 residues. CDR1 and CDR2 (germline): MNHEY, SVGAGI. The V end lost 3 bases, the J end lost 2 bases, and 16 bases lay between the germline ends. CDR3 nucleotide sequence: TGTGCCAGCAGTTATTTCGGACCCCCGGGAAACACTGAAGCTTTCTTT. Translated: CASSYFGPPGNTEAFF.

The chain recombines TRBV11-2 with TRBJ2-5; D may be TRBD1 (5 bases). Trimming removed 5 bases from V and 4 bases from J, with 8 bases in between. CDR3 length equals 12 residues. Germline assignment: CDR1 SGHAT and CDR2 FQNNGV. The chain's CDR3 is CASSGARETQYF. The DNA for the CDR3 is TGTGCCAGCAGCGGGGCCAGAGAGACCCAGTACTTC.

This chain connects TRBV5-1 to TRBJ2-2; 9 bases agree with TRBD1. This CDR3 region has 12 residues. Germline CDR1 SGHRS, CDR2 YFSETQ. J gave up 7 bases and V 7 bases, and 2 bases lay outside the gene matches. The CDR3 nucleotides read TGCGCCAGCGGGACAGGGCTCGGGGAGCTGTTTTTT. Translating gives CASGTGLGELFF.

The rearrangement joins TRBV5-6 to TRBJ1-5, with no clear D. The germline V gene encodes CDR1 SGHDT and CDR2 YYEEEE. CDR3 length: 17 amino acids. V lost 1 base and J 4 bases, leaving 18 bases between the germline ends. Here the CDR3 DNA reads TGTGCCAGCAGCTTGAGCTACGCGGGATACAAAAATCAGCCCCAGCATTTT. It yields the protein CASSLSYAGYKNQPQHF.

J is TRBJ1-2 and V is TRBV4-1; 7 bases agree with TRBD1. CDR3 length equals 13 residues. V shed 5 bases, J shed 2 bases, and the junction held 2 bases outside the gene matches. Germline CDR1 is MGHRA and CDR2 is YSYEKL. CDR3 DNA: TGCGCCAGCAGCACGACAGGGAACTATGGCTACACCTTC. Protein product: CASSTTGNYGYTF.

The V and J genes are TRBV2 and TRBJ1-1, with 10 bases fitting TRBD1. With 6 bases clipped from V and 11 bases from J, the junction kept 15 bases outside the gene matches. CDR3 length equals 15 residues. CDR1 SNHLY and CDR2 FYNNEI come from the germline V gene. The CDR3: CASSHTGQGDRSAFF. CDR3 coding DNA: TGTGCCAGCAGCCACACCGGACAGGGGGATCGATCTGCTTTCTTT.

The chain links TRBV2 to TRBJ1-1; D remains ambiguous. The CDR3 runs to 14 residues. V was cut by 6 bases and J by 0 bases, with 11 bases left in between. Germline V gene data show CDR1 as SNHLY and CDR2 as FYNNEI. The CDR3 spells CASRPSGMNTEAFF. CDR3 coding DNA: TGTGCCAGCAGGCCCTCGGGGATGAACACTGAAGCTTTCTTT.

CDR3 amino acids: CASSVFSGGSYNEQFF. The DNA of the CDR3 is TGTGCCAGCAGCGTATTTTCGGGGGGCTCCTACAATGAGCAGTTCTTC. The gene calls are TRBV9 and TRBJ2-1; 7 nucleotides align to TRBD2. Per germline, CDR1 SGDLS and CDR2 YYNGEE. This CDR3 is 16 amino acids long. With 1 base clipped from V and 0 bases from J, the junction kept 4 bases outside the gene matches.

This chain connects TRBV2 to TRBJ1-5; possible D gene TRBD1, 6 bases. This CDR3 is built from 16 residues. Germline assignment: CDR1 SNHLY and CDR2 FYNNEI. V lost 7 bases to trimming and J lost 7 bases, with 23 bases between them. CDR3 region: CASKSGGGGHGQPQHF. CDR3 bases: TGTGCCAGCAAATCGGGAGGGGGGGGACATGGGCAGCCCCAGCATTTT.

V gene TRBV28 combines with J gene TRBJ2-7; 8 bases match TRBD2. V gave up 3 bases and J gave up 1 base; unmatched junction bases: 5. CDR3 length: 15 amino acids. Germline V gene lookup returns CDR1 MDHEN and CDR2 SYDVKM. The CDR3 loop is CASSLGGGLSYEQYF. The CDR3 region has the DNA TGTGCCAGCAGTTTGGGCGGGGGGCTTTCCTACGAGCAGTACTTC.

V is TRBV2 and J is TRBJ1-5; D possibly corresponds to TRBD1 (6 bases). The CDR3 is made up of 15 amino acids. Germline V gene sequence: CDR1 SNHLY, CDR2 FYNNEI. V lost 7 bases, J lost 0 bases, and 13 bases lay in between. The CDR3 nucleotides read TGTGCCAGCATGATGGACAGCTATAGCAATCAGCCCCAGCATTTT. It codes for CASMMDSYSNQPQHF.

The chain employs TRBV6-5 and TRBJ2-1; 7 bases are a match to TRBD1. Germline values: CDR1 MNHEY, CDR2 SVGAGI. J lost 8 bases, V lost 2 bases, and 3 bases had no gene match. The CDR3 has 13 residues. The CDR3 DNA sequence: TGTGCCAGCAGTTACCGAGGGGGCGATGAGCAGTTCTTC. Its protein is CASSYRGGDEQFF.